In its sample, the clone carrying this T cell receptor beta chain was seen once. What it recognizes is unknown. This specimen comes from a study of shared clonotypes between healthy human individuals. Whole-study results and caveats: What rarefaction showed was incomplete sorted-subset sequencing despite large depth.

Deletions cut 9 bases from V and 4 bases from J, with 26 bases between. Germline CDR1 is SGHRS and CDR2 is YFSETQ. The CDR3 covers 17 residues. Each sample came from a Caucasian adult donor living in Nashville, Tennessee. The data were produced by immunoSEQ multiplex PCR, yet TCRdb's version contains in-frame clones alone and is incomplete. The sample gives over 1.4 million clones, roughly 96% of which show up once; roughly 1.2% is in the top ten. This clonotype was obtained from a man aged 25-40 years in good health. The chain joins TRBV5-1 to TRBJ2-1, with D maybe TRBD2 (6 bases). The sequenced sample consisted of naive CD4+ T cells sorted from blood. The subset: CD45RA+ positively selected. CDR3 bases: TGCGCCACCAGGGTCAATATTGGGGCGGGAAAGTACAATGAGCAGTTCTTC. This encodes CATRVNIGAGKYNEQFF.